This T cell receptor (beta chain) comes out of a study of blood T cells in healthy people across ages. CDR3 length: 13 amino acids. Trimming took 3 bases from V and 3 from J, leaving 9 bases between them. Germline CDR1 and CDR2: MDHEN and SYDVKM. Together with a sample-barcoded 5' primer, a J-beta primer mix was included in a second PCR lasting about 7 to 11 cycles. MiXCR, run by TCRdb on the 5' RACE reads, gives a single entry per CDR3 protein. This repertoire shows 1.2 million to 1.5 million distinct CDR3 sequences, approximately 40% found once; its top ten account for 7% to 9%. The chain combines TRBV28 with TRBJ2-7; D ambiguous. This clonotype was sampled from a woman aged 18-30 years in good health. The sequenced material came from blood. CDR3 DNA sequence: TGTGCCAGCAGTTTCGAGATTCGCTACGAGCAGTACTTC. Amino acid sequence: CASSFEIRYEQYF.